The TCR beta chain described here comes from a study of blood T cell repertoires in COVID-19. This clone is a singleton in its sample. The V end was cut by 0 bases, the J end by 3 bases, with 17 bases between. CDR3 length: 18 residues. CDR1 is KGHSH and CDR2 is LQKENI in the germline V gene. The assay was immunoSEQ multiplex PCR, and TCRdb's table has in-frame clones only and misses some. The repertoire holds 250,000 to 350,000 clones, with approximately 87% as singletons. The sequencing sample was made of peripheral blood. This receptor was obtained from a woman in her twenties or thirties with COVID-19, enrolled during active disease. The chain combines TRBV18 with TRBJ2-2; D possibly corresponds to TRBD2 (5 bases). The CDR3 coding sequence is TGTGCCAGCTCACCACCATCATCCGGGATAAGACACACCGGGGAGCTGTTTTTT. Translated, it gives CASSPPSSGIRHTGELFF.